This T cell receptor (beta chain) was observed in a study of blood T cells in healthy people across ages. Study results and limitations: Both higher diversity and more naive CD4+ cells marked long-lived donors when set against aged donors.

This clonotype came up a few times. The antigen remains undetermined. The conserved closing phenylalanine or tryptophan is absent in this CDR3, likely reflecting a read error. V was shortened by 2 bases and J by 6 bases, with 5 bases between the two germline ends. The CDR3 is 12 amino acids. CDR1 and CDR2 (germline): SEHNR, FQNEAQ (reference sequence). Then a second PCR, running about 6 to 11 cycles, was carried out with a sample-barcoded 5' primer and a J-beta primer mix. MiXCR was run by TCRdb on the 5' RACE reads, yielding one entry per CDR3 protein. Of more than 550,000 distinct CDR3 sequences in the sample, about 24% were seen once. Isolation of PBMCs gave at least 7 million cells per sample. There were at least 5 micrograms of total RNA extracted from every sample.

V is TRBV7-9 and J is TRBJ1-5; D unresolved. This receptor was identified in a man between 70 and 80 years old in good health. The sequenced sample consisted of blood. The CDR3 sequence: CASSLLGQPQHL. The CDR3 coding sequence is TGTGCCAGCAGCTTATTGGGTCAGCCCCAGCATCTT.